These 26 T cell receptor beta chains were sequenced from one sample in a study of T cell changes during pregnancy in multiple sclerosis. TCRdb's table, derived via immunoSEQ multiplex PCR, lists solely in-frame clones and lacks some. The table has about 55,000 clones, approximately 90% seen once. The sample in question was CD4+ T cells from peripheral blood mononuclear cells, obtained in the first trimester of pregnancy. The receptors were gathered from a female donor with multiple sclerosis, enrolled in a pregnancy study.

The chain has TRBV5-1 and TRBJ2-1; perhaps TRBD2 as D (5 bases). The V end lost 8 bases, the J end lost 2 bases, and 11 bases lay between the germline ends. This CDR3 has 13 amino acids. Germline V gives CDR1 SGHRS, CDR2 YFSETQ. This CDR3 reads CASKPGAYNEQFF. In DNA, the CDR3 is TGCGCCAGTAAACCCGGGGCCTACAATGAGCAGTTCTTC.

Only one count was recorded for this clone. The chain joins TRBV7-3 to TRBJ2-5; TRBD2 agrees at 10 bases. Germline V gene sequence: CDR1 SGHTA, CDR2 FQGTGA. V lost 1 base and J lost 7; bases outside the gene matches: 6. The CDR3 spans 15 residues. CDR3 loop: CASSLKAGGPGTQYF. In DNA form, the CDR3 reads TGTGCCAGCAGCTTAAAAGCGGGGGGGCCGGGGACCCAGTACTTC.

The sample holds one count of this clone. The V and J genes are TRBV20-1 and TRBJ2-1, with 9 bases identical to TRBD2. The CDR3 contains 10 residues. Germline CDR1 is DFQATT and CDR2 is SNEGSKA (reference sequence). The CDR3 loop is CRAGGNEQFF. In nucleotides, the CDR3 is TGCAGGGCGGGAGGGAATGAGCAGTTCTTC.

CDR3: CASSLRGTGAVETQYF. The CDR3 bases are TGTGCCAGCAGCTTGAGGGGGACAGGGGCGGTGGAGACCCAGTACTTC. The J gene is TRBJ2-5, the V gene TRBV5-4; 10 bases map to TRBD1. The germline V gene has CDR1 SGHNT and CDR2 YYREEE (reference sequence). The ends lost 1 base at V and 5 bases at J; junction bases unmatched: 8. This CDR3 contains 16 residues.

This sequence joins TRBV2 and TRBJ2-1; D is possibly TRBD2 (6 bases). Trimming removed 8 bases from V and 0 bases from J, with 14 bases in between. The germline V gene has CDR1 SNHLY and CDR2 FYNNEI. The CDR3 has 15 amino acids. The CDR3 DNA reads as TGTGCCAGCCGCCAGCGGGCCCTCTCCTACAATGAGCAGTTCTTC. It yields the protein CASRQRALSYNEQFF. Full variable domain (rest looked up from reference TRBV2 and TRBJ2-1): EPEVTQTPSHQVTQMGQEVILRCVPISNHLYFYWYRQILGQKVEFLVSFYNNEISEKSEIFDDQFSVERPDGSNFTLKIRSTKLEDSAMYFCASRQRALSYNEQFFGPGTRLTVL.

The rearrangement uses TRBV10-3 and TRBJ2-3, with a tentative D call TRBD2 (5 bases). The CDR3 length is 14 residues. CDR1 is ENHRY, CDR2 SYGVKD, per germline. The V gene lost 4 bases and the J gene lost 0 bases, with 8 bases spanning the gap. The CDR3 DNA sequence: TGTGCCATCAGTGTTCGCGGGAGCACAGATACGCAGTATTTT. It translates to CAISVRGSTDTQYF.

This chain uses TRBV18 with TRBJ2-5; 7 bases line up with TRBD1. Germline lookup yields CDR1 KGHSH and CDR2 LQKENI. V gave up 1 base and J gave up 2 bases; unmatched junction bases: 7. The CDR3 sequence is 16 residues long. The chain's CDR3 is CASSPLAGGIQETQYF. CDR3 in DNA: TGTGCCAGCTCACCACTGGCAGGGGGTATACAAGAGACCCAGTACTTC.

The chain recombines TRBV19 with TRBJ2-4, with 12 bases matching TRBD2. The CDR3 is 14 residues long. Germline lookup yields CDR1 LNHDA and CDR2 SQIVND (reference sequence). V trimming: 5 bases; J trimming: 7 bases; junction bases outside the gene matches: 3. CDR3 protein: CASSGLAGINIQYF. DNA for the CDR3: TGTGCCAGTAGTGGACTAGCGGGAATTAACATTCAGTACTTC. The entire variable domain, with the rest obtained from reference TRBV19 and TRBJ2-4, is as follows: DGGITQSPKYLFRKEGQNVTLSCEQNLNHDAMYWYRQDPGQGLRLIYYSQIVNDFQKGDIAEGYSVSREKKESFPLTVTSAQKNPTAFYLCASSGLAGINIQYFGAGTRLSVL.

The genes are TRBV7-3 and TRBJ1-1; D may be TRBD1 (6 bases). The V end was cut by 6 bases, the J end by 5 bases, with 13 bases between. The length of the CDR3 is 13 residues. Germline assignment: CDR1 SGHTA and CDR2 FQGTGA. DNA of the CDR3: TGTGCCAGCAGGGGACAACTGGCGACTGAAGCTTTCTTT. It translates to CASRGQLATEAFF.

This clone appeared once. The genes are TRBV11-2 and TRBJ2-6; maybe TRBD1 (5 bases). V shed 1 base and J shed 2 bases, with 12 bases lying between them. The germline gives CDR1 SGHAT, CDR2 FQNNGV. The length of the CDR3 is 17 residues. The DNA of the CDR3 is TGTGCCAGCAGCTTAGTCCCAGGGTCACCTGGGGCCAACGTCCTGACTTTC. Translated, it gives CASSLVPGSPGANVLTF.

CDR3 amino acids: CASSPDPTVSSPLHF. The CDR3 DNA follows: TGTGCCAGTAGCCCCGACCCGACAGTTTCTTCACCCCTCCACTTT. The genes are TRBV19 and TRBJ1-6; a possible D gene is TRBD1 (5 bases). This CDR3 contains 15 residues. Germline CDR1 is LNHDA and CDR2 is SQIVND (reference sequence). V lost 6 bases to trimming and J lost 9 bases, with 18 bases between them.

The chain employs TRBV5-1 and TRBJ1-4; D gene unclear. The CDR3 length is 15 residues. Germline-derived CDR1 and CDR2 are SGHRS and YFSETQ. The V end was cut by 2 bases, the J end by 8 bases, with 16 bases between. CDR3: CASSLRELGLEKLFF. As DNA, the CDR3 is TGCGCCAGCAGCTTACGGGAGCTTGGTTTGGAAAAACTGTTTTTT.

The chain carries TRBV7-6 and TRBJ2-2, with TRBD1 matching over 9 bases. The CDR3 is 16 residues long. The V gene's germline CDR1 is SGHVS and CDR2 FNYEAQ. The trim removed 2 bases at V and 8 bases at J, leaving 9 bases unmatched. CDR3 DNA sequence: TGTGCCAGCAGCTTAAAGGGCGGGACAGGGATAGGGGAGCTGTTTTTT. It translates to CASSLKGGTGIGELFF.

CDR3 nucleotides: TGTGCCAGCAGACCTCCAACAGGGGAAACTGAAGCTTTCTTT. Translating it yields CASRPPTGETEAFF. The V call is TRBV6-5, the J call TRBJ1-1; 7 bases line up with TRBD1. The CDR3 has 14 amino acids. The V gene's germline CDR1 is MNHEY and CDR2 SVGAGI. The V segment lost 6 bases and the J segment 5 bases; nucleotides outside the gene matches: 9.

This chain joins TRBV13 and TRBJ2-7; 13 positions match TRBD2. The CDR3 spans 16 residues. Germline lookup yields CDR1 PRHDT and CDR2 FYEKMQ (reference sequence). Trimming removed 4 bases from V and 4 bases from J; junction bases left unmatched: 7. For the CDR3, the DNA is TGTGCCAGCAGCTGGACTAGCGGGAGTATAAGTTACGAGCAGTACTTC. Translated: CASSWTSGSISYEQYF. The full variable domain, with the rest looked up from reference TRBV13 and TRBJ2-7, is AAGVIQSPRHLIKEKRETATLKCYPIPRHDTVYWYQQGPGQDPQFLISFYEKMQSDKGSIPDRFSAQQFSDYHSELNMSSLELGDSALYFCASSWTSGSISYEQYFGPGTRLTVT.

CDR3 coding DNA: TGTGCCATCAGTAACTCACTAACAGGGAAATTGGCTGAAGCTTTCTTT. It translates to CAISNSLTGKLAEAFF. The chain uses TRBV10-3 and TRBJ1-1, with D possibly being TRBD1 (6 bases). Trimming left V 5 bases short and J 6 bases short, with 22 bases between. From germline, CDR1 is ENHRY and CDR2 SYGVKD. This CDR3 comprises 16 residues.

The chain is built from TRBV9 and TRBJ2-3, with 8 bases matching TRBD2. The CDR3 length is 16 residues. J was trimmed by 5 bases and V by 3 bases; bases with no gene match: 11. The germline V gene encodes CDR1 SGDLS and CDR2 YYNGEE. In DNA form, the CDR3 reads TGTGCCAGCAGCGGCGGACTAGCAGTGTCTGTAGATACGCAGTATTTT. Translating it yields CASSGGLAVSVDTQYF. Combining the CDR3 with reference TRBV9 and TRBJ2-3 gives the whole variable domain DSGVTQTPKHLITATGQRVTLRCSPRSGDLSVYWYQQSLDQGLQFLIQYYNGEERAKGNILERFSAQQFPDLHSELNLSSLELGDSALYFCASSGGLAVSVDTQYFGPGTRLTVL.

This clone was picked up one time. The gene calls are TRBV4-2 and TRBJ1-1, with 7 nucleotides matching TRBD1. Germline values: CDR1 LGHNA, CDR2 YNFKEQ. The CDR3 length is 15 residues. J lost 3 bases, V lost 2 bases, and 6 bases had no gene match. This chain's CDR3 is CASSQPTGQYTEAFF. As DNA, the CDR3 is TGTGCCAGCAGCCAACCCACGGGACAGTACACTGAAGCTTTCTTT.

V and J are TRBV4-2 and TRBJ2-5; D gene uncertain. Germline CDR1 reads LGHNA; CDR2 reads YNFKEQ. V was cut by 0 bases and J by 3 bases, with 8 bases left in between. The CDR3 is 14 amino acids. The chain's CDR3 is CASSQENFEETQYF. CDR3 DNA: TGTGCCAGCAGCCAAGAGAACTTCGAAGAGACCCAGTACTTC.

In its sample, this clone was seen once. CDR3 loop: CASSYGGDYEQYF. CDR3 sequence (DNA): TGTGCCAGCAGTTACGGGGGGGACTACGAGCAGTACTTC. V is TRBV6-6 and J is TRBJ2-7, with 7 bases that match TRBD2. Germline V gives CDR1 MNHNY, CDR2 SVGAGI (reference sequence). J gave up 3 bases and V 2 bases, and 1 base lay outside the gene matches. CDR3 length: 13 residues.

The V and J genes are TRBV29-1 and TRBJ1-2; tentative D call: TRBD1 (5 bases). Germline-derived CDR1 and CDR2 are SQVTM and ANQGSEA. The CDR3 loop spans 13 amino acids. Trimming cost V 5 bases and J 4 bases, with 14 bases left between them. CDR3 sequence: CSVPQAGPYGYTF. Written as DNA, the CDR3 is TGCAGCGTTCCCCAGGCAGGGCCCTATGGCTACACCTTC.

CDR3 sequence (DNA): TGCAGCGTTGCGGCAGGGGTAGACAGTATCAAGCATTTT. Translated: CSVAAGVDSIKHF. V and J are TRBV29-1 and TRBJ1-5; D is possibly TRBD1 (6 bases). Germline V gene data show CDR1 as SQVTM and CDR2 as ANQGSEA. Trimming cost V 4 bases and J 14 bases, with 21 bases left between them. The CDR3 is 13 amino acids.

The chain combines TRBV11-2 with TRBJ2-2; 13 bases are a match to TRBD2. The V segment lost 1 base and the J segment 2 bases; nucleotides outside the gene matches: 4. The CDR3 runs 18 residues. CDR1 SGHAT and CDR2 FQNNGV come from the germline V gene. Here the CDR3 reads CASSLARTSGSNTGELFF. In DNA, the CDR3 is TGTGCCAGCAGCTTAGCCAGGACTAGCGGGAGCAACACCGGGGAGCTGTTTTTT.

CDR3 sequence (DNA): TGTGCCACCTACAGGGCCAGCACAGATACGCAGTATTTT. Amino acid sequence: CATYRASTDTQYF. The chain recombines TRBV18 with TRBJ2-3, with D perhaps matching TRBD1 (6 bases). The V and J ends lost 10 bases and 0 bases respectively, with 11 bases between them. CDR1 is KGHSH, CDR2 LQKENI, per germline. The CDR3 loop spans 13 amino acids.

This clone was seen once. The CDR3 here is CASSLIREYEQFF. For the CDR3, the DNA is TGTGCCAGCAGCTTAATTAGGGAGTATGAGCAGTTCTTC. The chain employs TRBV7-2 and TRBJ2-1; perhaps TRBD2 as D (5 bases). The ends were cut back, 2 bases at V and 8 bases at J, with 10 bases in the middle. The CDR3 runs 13 residues. Germline CDR1 reads SGHTA; CDR2 reads FQGNSA.

The CDR3 loop reads CAIRRGMDRNYGYTF. The CDR3 region has the DNA TGTGCCATCAGAAGGGGGATGGACAGAAACTATGGCTACACCTTC. This chain joins TRBV10-3 and TRBJ1-2; D might be TRBD1 (6 bases). The CDR3 contains 15 residues. The germline V gene has CDR1 ENHRY and CDR2 SYGVKD. Trimming left V 6 bases short and J 2 bases short, with 16 bases between.